Listed below are T cell receptor beta chains from one sample, sequenced in a study of cytomegalovirus exposure and HLA in healthy donors. TCRdb keeps only in-frame clones here, not all; method: immunoSEQ multiplex PCR. The data show roughly 98,000 clones, roughly three quarters seen once. Sequencing used PBMCs. These receptors were obtained from a female donor in good health and CMV-seronegative. Each CDR3 is given without its conserved first and last residue. D genes are given only for firm matches. The size entry is marked missing in some rows and otherwise reads once, few, many or a size class.

cdr3_length: 15; clone_size: NA; v_call: TRBV27; j_call: TRBJ2-1; d_call: TRBD2; cdr3_aa: ASSRGLAPSSYNEQF
cdr3_length: 16; clone_size: NA; v_call: TRBV7-3; j_call: TRBJ1-1; d_call: NA; cdr3_aa: ASSLFPNTGPRQGEAF
cdr3_length: 15; clone_size: NA; v_call: TRBV28; j_call: TRBJ1-4; d_call: TRBD1; cdr3_aa: ASSLHPPRGDNEKLF
cdr3_length: 12; clone_size: NA; v_call: TRBV28; j_call: TRBJ2-1; d_call: NA; cdr3_aa: ASNSRSSYNEQF
cdr3_length: 11; clone_size: NA; v_call: TRBV28; j_call: TRBJ2-7; d_call: NA; cdr3_aa: ASISRGIYEQY
cdr3_length: 15; clone_size: NA; v_call: TRBV27; j_call: TRBJ2-7; d_call: TRBD2; cdr3_aa: ASSFLTLSGNPYEQY
cdr3_length: 10; clone_size: few; v_call: TRBV2; j_call: TRBJ2-2; d_call: NA; cdr3_aa: ASSVYTGELF
cdr3_length: 11; clone_size: NA; v_call: TRBV27; j_call: TRBJ2-7; d_call: NA; cdr3_aa: ASSLSSDNEQY
cdr3_length: 14; clone_size: NA; v_call: TRBV4-2; j_call: TRBJ1-5; d_call: NA; cdr3_aa: ASSQDAEGGYQPQH
cdr3_length: 13; clone_size: NA; v_call: TRBV12-5; j_call: TRBJ1-1; d_call: TRBD1; cdr3_aa: ASGLVGGGNTEAF
cdr3_length: 15; clone_size: NA; v_call: TRBV6-4; j_call: TRBJ2-5; d_call: TRBD2; cdr3_aa: ASRFIGLAGAQETQY
cdr3_length: 12; clone_size: NA; v_call: TRBV19; j_call: TRBJ2-7; d_call: TRBD2; cdr3_aa: ASSTGGGSYEQY
cdr3_length: 14; clone_size: NA; v_call: TRBV6-6; j_call: TRBJ1-3; d_call: TRBD1; cdr3_aa: ASRGQGESSGNTIY
cdr3_length: 13; clone_size: NA; v_call: TRBV5-4; j_call: TRBJ2-7; d_call: NA; cdr3_aa: ASSLRQAPNYEQY